A selection of T cell receptor beta chains follows, all from one sample in a study of T cell repertoires and HLA-DP antigens. These TCRs' antigens remain unknown. Method: immunoSEQ multiplex PCR; TCRdb's copy keeps in-frame clones and lacks some. The table shows about 110,000 clones, with 85% to 95% occurring only once. Material for sequencing was CD4+ T cells from PBMCs. The receptors come from a woman aged 18-35 years in good health and CMV-seronegative. CDR3s include the opening cysteine and the closing phenylalanine or tryptophan. D genes are given only for firm matches. For some rows the clone size is stated as once, few or many, or as a class when expanded; others skip it.

abundance	d_gene	v_gene	j_gene	CDR3nt	CDR3aa
once	-	TRBV15	TRBJ2-3	TGTGCCACCAGCAGGGGGGGGCCGAGCACAGATACGCAGTATTTT	CATSRGGPSTDTQYF
once	TRBD2	TRBV10-3	TRBJ2-1	TGTGCCATCAACGGGAGGCCCTCGGATGAGCAGTTCTTC	CAINGRPSDEQFF
-	TRBD1	TRBV11-1	TRBJ1-1	TGTGCCAGCAGCTCAACCGGGACAGGGGCGATGAACACTGAAGCTTTCTTT	CASSSTGTGAMNTEAFF
-	-	TRBV19	TRBJ1-1	TGTGCCAGTAGTGAGCAGAACACTGAAGCTTTCTTT	CASSEQNTEAFF
once	-	TRBV9	TRBJ2-2	TGTGCCAGCAGCGTAGGAGGGGGAGTCCTCACCGGGGAGCTGTTTTTT	CASSVGGGVLTGELFF
-	-	TRBV6-6	TRBJ1-4	TGTGCCAGCAGGAGGGGGGATGGCGAAAAACTGTTTTTT	CASRRGDGEKLFF
-	-	TRBV7-9	TRBJ1-1	TGTGCCAGCAGCTTAGAAGGGAACACTGAAGCTTTCTTT	CASSLEGNTEAFF
-	-	TRBV5-6	TRBJ1-4	TGTGCCAGCAGCTTGGGACAGATAAATGAAAAACTGTTTTTT	CASSLGQINEKLFF
once	TRBD1	TRBV7-8	TRBJ1-6	TGTGCCAGCAGCAACCCGGGACAGGGAAAAAATTCACCCCTCCACTTT	CASSNPGQGKNSPLHF
-	TRBD1	TRBV6-5	TRBJ2-7	TGTGCCAGCAGTTACTCCGAGACAGGGGGCTCCTACGAGCAGTACTTC	CASSYSETGGSYEQYF
-	TRBD2	TRBV7-6	TRBJ2-3	TGTGCCAGCAGCACTGCGGGGGGTTACACAGATACGCAGTATTTT	CASSTAGGYTDTQYF
-	TRBD1	TRBV29-1	TRBJ2-3	TGCAGCGTTGGGGCAGGGGGCCGGACAGATACGCAGTATTTT	CSVGAGGRTDTQYF
-	TRBD2	TRBV6-1	TRBJ2-1	TGTGCCAGCAGTGAAGCGAGGCCTAGCGGGAACAATGAGCAGTTCTTC	CASSEARPSGNNEQFF
-	-	TRBV10-3	TRBJ2-3	TGTGCCATCAGTGCGAGGCAGAGCACAGATACGCAGTATTTT	CAISARQSTDTQYF
-	TRBD1	TRBV19	TRBJ2-7	TGTGCCAGTAGTACCCCAGGACAGGGAGCGGCGCACGAGCAGTACTTC	CASSTPGQGAAHEQYF
-	-	TRBV11-2	TRBJ2-1	TGTGCCAGCAGCTTAGGTAGATGGGTGGACTCCTACAATGAGCAGTTCTTC	CASSLGRWVDSYNEQFF
-	TRBD2	TRBV4-1	TRBJ2-3	TGCGCCAGCAGCCAATTTAGCGGGGGACTGGATACGCAGTATTTT	CASSQFSGGLDTQYF
-	-	TRBV7-2	TRBJ2-3	TGTGCCAGCCGTACCCCAGTGCGCCTAATCACAGATACGCAGTATTTT	CASRTPVRLITDTQYF
-	-	TRBV2	TRBJ1-3	TGTGCCAGGGGGGACCGCGGCGGAAACACCATATATTTT	CARGDRGGNTIYF
-	-	TRBV5-8	TRBJ1-2	TGTGCCAGCAGCCTCCGCATCCGGGGCCCGGGAGGCTACACCTTC	CASSLRIRGPGGYTF
-	-	TRBV29-1	TRBJ1-2	TGCAGCGTTGTACGACAGGACTCCGACTATGGCTACACCTTC	CSVVRQDSDYGYTF
-	-	TRBV11-2	TRBJ2-3	TGTGCCAGCAGCTTAGATCGTGGGGACACAGATACGCAGTATTTT	CASSLDRGDTDTQYF
-	-	TRBV18	TRBJ1-1	TGTGCCAGCTCACCGGGACCGGGGAACACTGAAGCTTTCTTT	CASSPGPGNTEAFF
-	-	TRBV6-1	TRBJ2-6	TGTGCCAGCAGTGGGCGGACGGCTGGGGCCAACGTCCTGACTTTC	CASSGRTAGANVLTF
-	-	TRBV14	TRBJ1-2	TGTGCCAGCAGCCATGGATTGTTGTATCTCGCCCTCAAGCCCAATAACTATGGCTACACCTTC	CASSHGLLYLALKPNNYGYTF
-	-	TRBV7-3	TRBJ2-1	TGTGCCAGCAGCTTAGCGGCCTCCTACAATGAGCAGTTCTTC	CASSLAASYNEQFF
-	-	TRBV12-2	TRBJ1-6	TGTGCAAGTCGCTTAGGCTCCTCCAGGGGGCCCGGCTATAATTCACCCCTCCACTTT	CASRLGSSRGPGYNSPLHF
once	TRBD1	TRBV6-6	TRBJ1-6	TGTGCCAGCAGCCCGGGACAGGGGAATTCACCCCTCCACTTT	CASSPGQGNSPLHF
-	-	TRBV6-5	TRBJ1-6	TGTGCCAGCAGAAACAGGAACTCCTATAATTCACCCCTCCACTTT	CASRNRNSYNSPLHF
-	-	TRBV18	TRBJ2-5	TGTGCCAGCTTACAAATACAAGGTTGGGAGACCCAGTACTTC	CASLQIQGWETQYF
-	TRBD1	TRBV6-1	TRBJ1-5	TGTGCCAGCAGTGAAGAGGACAGGGGAGGCGATCAGCCCCAGCATTTT	CASSEEDRGGDQPQHF
once	-	TRBV11-2	TRBJ1-1	TGTGCCAGCAGCTTAGAGCCCCCCCAGGAACGGCCGAACACTGAAGCTTTCTTT	CASSLEPPQERPNTEAFF
-	-	TRBV25-1	TRBJ1-3	TGTGCCAGCAGTGACCTAGGATTTAAGGGAAACACCATATATTTT	CASSDLGFKGNTIYF
-	-	TRBV18	TRBJ1-2	TGTGCCAGCTCACCACCGGGGGGCAACTATGGCTACACCTTC	CASSPPGGNYGYTF
-	TRBD1	TRBV28	TRBJ2-7	TGTGCCAGCACAACCTTGGGGACAGCTACCTACGAGCAGTACTTC	CASTTLGTATYEQYF
-	-	TRBV18	TRBJ1-1	TGTGCCAGCTTACAATCGACTGACACTGAAGCTTTCTTT	CASLQSTDTEAFF
-	-	TRBV7-3	TRBJ1-2	TGTGCCAGCAGCTTTATCTCCGGGGTTGGCTACACCTTC	CASSFISGVGYTF
-	TRBD2	TRBV19	TRBJ2-3	TGTGCCAGTAGTATTTCAGCTAGCGGGGGGGCCTACCTCACAGATACGCAGTATTTT	CASSISASGGAYLTDTQYF
-	-	TRBV4-1	TRBJ1-1	TGCGCCAGCAGCCGATTAGAGACTGCTGGTTTTGAAGCTTTCTTT	CASSRLETAGFEAFF
few	-	TRBV29-1	TRBJ1-2	TGCAGCGTTGATAGGGCCCCGGGACCTCACTGGAACTATGGCTACACCTTC	CSVDRAPGPHWNYGYTF
-	-	TRBV7-2	TRBJ1-1	TGTGCCAGCAGCCTACGGGGGAACACTGAAGCTTTCTTT	CASSLRGNTEAFF
-	-	TRBV6-6	TRBJ2-5	TGTGCCAGCAGATGGGGGTCAGAGACCCAGTACTTC	CASRWGSETQYF
-	-	TRBV28	TRBJ2-1	TGTGCCAGCAGTTTATGGGGCAGCCCGGCAGGGAATGAGCAGTTCTTC	CASSLWGSPAGNEQFF
-	-	TRBV15	TRBJ1-5	TGTGCCACCAGCAGCCTCAGGGGTGAGTATAGCAATCAGCCCCAGCATTTT	CATSSLRGEYSNQPQHF
-	TRBD2	TRBV27	TRBJ2-3	TGTGCCAGCAGGGAATACACTAGCGGGATCACAGATACGCAGTATTTT	CASREYTSGITDTQYF
-	-	TRBV7-3	TRBJ1-1	TGTGCCAGCAGCCCTAATGCAAACACTGAAGCTTTCTTT	CASSPNANTEAFF
-	-	TRBV2	TRBJ1-5	TGTGCCAGCGCGCCGCCGTGGGGTAATCAGCCCCAGCATTTT	CASAPPWGNQPQHF
-	TRBD1	TRBV5-1	TRBJ2-2	TGCGCCAGCAGCCCGCGAAGGACAGGGAGCCCCGGGGAGCTGTTTTTT	CASSPRRTGSPGELFF
-	-	TRBV25-1	TRBJ1-3	TGTGCCAGCAGTGTAGACGGACAACACGGAAACACCATATATTTT	CASSVDGQHGNTIYF
-	-	TRBV2	TRBJ2-3	TGTGCCAGCAGCGTCCGGACAGATACGCAGTATTTT	CASSVRTDTQYF
-	-	TRBV7-2	TRBJ2-3	TGTGCCAGCAGCGTCCGGGCAGGGCACACAGATACGCAGTATTTT	CASSVRAGHTDTQYF
-	-	TRBV28	TRBJ1-2	TGTGCCAGCAGTTTAATGGGCTATGGCTACACCTTC	CASSLMGYGYTF
-	-	TRBV4-2	TRBJ1-3	TGTGCCAGCAACACTTGGTCGGGAACTGGAAACACCATATATTTT	CASNTWSGTGNTIYF
-	-	TRBV9	TRBJ2-2	TGTGCCAGCAGCCATCGGAGCGGGGAGCTGTTTTTT	CASSHRSGELFF
-	TRBD1	TRBV28	TRBJ1-2	TGTGCCAGCAGTTCGGACAGGGAAGGCTACACCTTC	CASSSDREGYTF